Reported below is one TCR beta chain. Its matching antigen is unknown. This table comes from immunoSEQ multiplex PCR, and its TCRdb copy is limited to in-frame clones, with some not included. The sample gives about 2,200,000 clones, 90% to 95% of which show up once; under 2% is in the top ten. This sample was taken from a study of shared clonotypes between healthy human individuals. Broader study findings: Shared across a few donors were around 5% of the naive CD4 clonotypes. Larger richness was generally estimated for naive than memory subsets. In having few donors, the study represented limited genetic and exposure-history diversity.

It was CD45RO-negative cells, positively selected for CCR7, that made up naive CD8 cells, with terminally differentiated effector memory CD45RA+ cells excluded. What was sequenced was naive CD8+ T cells from PBMCs. The TCR comes from a man between 18 and 35 years old in good health. Some clones in this sample may be carry-over from other donors' samples.

The CDR3 region has the DNA TGCGCCAGCAGCGCAAACAGGGAGAGGGGTGAAAAACTGTTTTTT. This gives the protein CASSANRERGEKLFF. The chain links TRBV5-1 to TRBJ1-4, with D possibly being TRBD1 (6 bases). CDR1 is SGHRS, CDR2 YFSETQ, per germline. Trimming pared 4 bases from V and 7 bases from J, leaving 17 bases between. This CDR3 is built from 15 residues.